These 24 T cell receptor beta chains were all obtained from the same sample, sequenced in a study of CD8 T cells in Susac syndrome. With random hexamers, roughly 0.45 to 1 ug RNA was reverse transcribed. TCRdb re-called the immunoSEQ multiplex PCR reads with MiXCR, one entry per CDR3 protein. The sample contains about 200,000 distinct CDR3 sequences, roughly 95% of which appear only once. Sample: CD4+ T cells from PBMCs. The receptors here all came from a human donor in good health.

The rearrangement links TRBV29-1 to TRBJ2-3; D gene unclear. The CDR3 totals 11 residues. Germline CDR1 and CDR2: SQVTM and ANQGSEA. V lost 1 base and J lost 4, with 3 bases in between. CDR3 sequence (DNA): TGCAGCGTTGAAGGAGCAGATACGCAGTATTTT. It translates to CSVEGADTQYF.

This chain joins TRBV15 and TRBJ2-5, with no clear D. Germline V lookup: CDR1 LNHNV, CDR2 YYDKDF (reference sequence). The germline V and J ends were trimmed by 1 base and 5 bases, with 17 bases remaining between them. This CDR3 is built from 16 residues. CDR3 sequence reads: CATSRVVGSLQETQYF. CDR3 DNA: TGTGCCACCAGCAGAGTGGTTGGGTCATTACAGGAGACCCAGTACTTC.

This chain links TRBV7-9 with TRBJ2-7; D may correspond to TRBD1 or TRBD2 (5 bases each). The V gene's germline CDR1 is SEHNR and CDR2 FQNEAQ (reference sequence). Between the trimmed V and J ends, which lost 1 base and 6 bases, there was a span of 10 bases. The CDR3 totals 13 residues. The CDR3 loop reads CASSLDGGGEQYV. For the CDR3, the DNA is TGTGCCAGCAGCTTAGATGGGGGTGGCGAGCAGTACGTC.

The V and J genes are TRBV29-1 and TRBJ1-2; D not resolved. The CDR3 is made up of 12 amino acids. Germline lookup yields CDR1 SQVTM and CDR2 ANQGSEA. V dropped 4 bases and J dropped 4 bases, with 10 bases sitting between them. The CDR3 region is CSVVPRGYGYTF. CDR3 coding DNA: TGCAGCGTTGTGCCACGAGGCTATGGCTACACCTTC.

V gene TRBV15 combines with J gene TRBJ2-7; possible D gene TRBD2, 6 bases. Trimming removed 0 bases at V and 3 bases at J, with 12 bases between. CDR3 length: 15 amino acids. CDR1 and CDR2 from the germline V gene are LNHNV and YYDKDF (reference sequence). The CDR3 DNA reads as TGTGCCACCAGCAGAGATGTCGGGGGAGACTACGAGCAGTACGTC. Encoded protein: CATSRDVGGDYEQYV.

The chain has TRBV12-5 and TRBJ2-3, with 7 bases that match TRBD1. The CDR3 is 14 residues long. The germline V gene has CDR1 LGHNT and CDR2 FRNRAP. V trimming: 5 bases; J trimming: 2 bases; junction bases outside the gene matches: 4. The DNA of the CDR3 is TGTGCTAGTGGTCTGACAGGGATCACAGATACGCAGTATTTT. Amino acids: CASGLTGITDTQYF.

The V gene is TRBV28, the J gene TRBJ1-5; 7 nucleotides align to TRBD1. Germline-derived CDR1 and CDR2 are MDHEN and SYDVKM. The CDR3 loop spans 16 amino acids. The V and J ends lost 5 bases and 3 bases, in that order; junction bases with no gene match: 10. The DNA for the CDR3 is TGTGCCAGCAGTCATCAACAGGGGTTCATCAATCAGCCCCAGCATTTT. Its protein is CASSHQQGFINQPQHF.

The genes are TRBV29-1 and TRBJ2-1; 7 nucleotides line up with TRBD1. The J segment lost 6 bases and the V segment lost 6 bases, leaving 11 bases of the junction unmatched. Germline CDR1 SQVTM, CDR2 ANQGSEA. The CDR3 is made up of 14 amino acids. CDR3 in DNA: TGCAGCGTCCCGGGACAGAGATACCCCAATGAGCAGTTCTTC. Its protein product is CSVPGQRYPNEQFF.

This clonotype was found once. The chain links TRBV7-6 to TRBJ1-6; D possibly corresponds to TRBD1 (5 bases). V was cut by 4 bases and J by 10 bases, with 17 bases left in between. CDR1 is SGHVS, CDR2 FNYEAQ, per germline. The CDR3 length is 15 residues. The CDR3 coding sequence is TGTGCCAGCAGCTCCGGGAGTGACAGCTTCTCACCCCTCCACTTT. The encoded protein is CASSSGSDSFSPLHF. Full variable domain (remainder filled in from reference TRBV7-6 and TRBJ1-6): GAGVSQSPRYKVTKRGQDVALRCDPISGHVSLYWYRQALGQGPEFLTYFNYEAQQDKSGLPNDRFSAERPEGSISTLTIQRTEQRDSAMYRCASSSGSDSFSPLHFGNGTRLTVT.

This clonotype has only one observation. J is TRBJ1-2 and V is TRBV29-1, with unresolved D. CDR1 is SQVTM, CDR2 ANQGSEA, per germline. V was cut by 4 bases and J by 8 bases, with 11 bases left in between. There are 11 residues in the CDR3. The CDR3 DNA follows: TGCAGCGTTGTAGAGGGAGGCGGCTACACCTTC. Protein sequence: CSVVEGGGYTF.

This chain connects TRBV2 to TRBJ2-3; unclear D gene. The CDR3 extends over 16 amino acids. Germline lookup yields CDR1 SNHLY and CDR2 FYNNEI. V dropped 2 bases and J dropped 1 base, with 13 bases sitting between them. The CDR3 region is CASSEQPPWGTDTQYF. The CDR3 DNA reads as TGTGCCAGCAGTGAACAGCCACCCTGGGGCACAGATACGCAGTATTTT. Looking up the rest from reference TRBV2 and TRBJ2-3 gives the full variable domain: EPEVTQTPSHQVTQMGQEVILRCVPISNHLYFYWYRQILGQKVEFLVSFYNNEISEKSEIFDDQFSVERPDGSNFTLKIRSTKLEDSAMYFCASSEQPPWGTDTQYFGPGTRLTVL.

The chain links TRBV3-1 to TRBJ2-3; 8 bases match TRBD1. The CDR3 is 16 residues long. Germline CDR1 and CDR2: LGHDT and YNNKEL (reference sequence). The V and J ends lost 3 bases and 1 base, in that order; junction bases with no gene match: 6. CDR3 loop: CASSQRTGIGTDTQYF. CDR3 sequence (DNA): TGTGCCAGCAGCCAGAGGACAGGGATTGGCACAGATACGCAGTATTTT.

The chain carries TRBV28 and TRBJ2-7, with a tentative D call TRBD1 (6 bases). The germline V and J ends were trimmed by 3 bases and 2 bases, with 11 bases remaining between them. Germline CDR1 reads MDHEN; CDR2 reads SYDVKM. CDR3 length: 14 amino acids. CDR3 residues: CASSFRQAPYEQYV. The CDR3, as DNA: TGTGCCAGCAGTTTTAGACAGGCCCCCTACGAGCAGTACGTC.

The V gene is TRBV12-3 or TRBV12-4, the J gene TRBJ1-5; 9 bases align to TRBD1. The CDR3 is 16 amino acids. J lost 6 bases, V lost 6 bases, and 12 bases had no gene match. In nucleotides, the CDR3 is TGTGCCAGCAGCTTGCGTACAGGGGGCTATAGTCAGCCCCAGCATTTT. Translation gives CASSLRTGGYSQPQHF.

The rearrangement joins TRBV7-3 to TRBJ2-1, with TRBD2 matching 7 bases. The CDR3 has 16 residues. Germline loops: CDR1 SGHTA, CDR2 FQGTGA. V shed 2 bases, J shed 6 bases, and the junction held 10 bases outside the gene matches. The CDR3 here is CASSLLDGGNRNEQFF. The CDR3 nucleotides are TGTGCCAGCAGCTTACTAGACGGGGGGAACCGCAATGAGCAGTTCTTC.

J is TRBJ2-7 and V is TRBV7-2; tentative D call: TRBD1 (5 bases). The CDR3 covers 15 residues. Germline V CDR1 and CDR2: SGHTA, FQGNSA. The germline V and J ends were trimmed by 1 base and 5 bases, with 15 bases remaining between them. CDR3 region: CASSLGARVFDEQYF. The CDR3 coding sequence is TGTGCCAGCAGCTTAGGCGCCAGGGTTTTTGACGAGCAGTACTTC.

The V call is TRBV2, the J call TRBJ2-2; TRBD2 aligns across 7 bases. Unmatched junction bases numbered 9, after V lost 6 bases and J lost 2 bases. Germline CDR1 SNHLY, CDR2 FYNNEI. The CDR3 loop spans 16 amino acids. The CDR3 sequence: CASSLEAGDNTGELFF. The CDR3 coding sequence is TGTGCCAGCAGCCTTGAGGCGGGGGACAACACCGGGGAGCTGTTTTTT.

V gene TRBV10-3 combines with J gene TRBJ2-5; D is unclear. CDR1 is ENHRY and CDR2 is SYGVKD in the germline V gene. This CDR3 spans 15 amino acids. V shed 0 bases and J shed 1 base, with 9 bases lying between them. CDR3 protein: CAISESSQSQETQYF. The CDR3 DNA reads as TGTGCCATCAGTGAGTCGAGTCAGTCCCAAGAGACCCAGTACTTC.

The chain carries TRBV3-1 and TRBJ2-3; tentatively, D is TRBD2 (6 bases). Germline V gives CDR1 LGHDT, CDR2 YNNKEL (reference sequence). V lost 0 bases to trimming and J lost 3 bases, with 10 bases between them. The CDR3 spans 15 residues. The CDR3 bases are TGTGCCAGCAGCCAAGATACGGGAGTAACAGATACGCAGTATTTT. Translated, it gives CASSQDTGVTDTQYF.

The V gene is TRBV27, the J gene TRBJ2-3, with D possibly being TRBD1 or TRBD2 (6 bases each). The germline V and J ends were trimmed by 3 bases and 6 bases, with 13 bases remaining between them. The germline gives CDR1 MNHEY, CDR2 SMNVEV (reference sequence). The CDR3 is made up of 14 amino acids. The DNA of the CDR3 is TGTGCCAGCAGTTTCGGAGGGGGTGGCGATACGCAGTATTTT. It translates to CASSFGGGGDTQYF.

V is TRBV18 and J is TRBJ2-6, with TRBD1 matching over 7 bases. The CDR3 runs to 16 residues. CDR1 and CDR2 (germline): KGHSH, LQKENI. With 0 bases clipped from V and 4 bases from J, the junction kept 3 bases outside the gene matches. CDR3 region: CASSPPRGLGANVLTF. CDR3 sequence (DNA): TGTGCCAGCTCACCACCGAGGGGGCTAGGGGCCAACGTCCTGACTTTC.

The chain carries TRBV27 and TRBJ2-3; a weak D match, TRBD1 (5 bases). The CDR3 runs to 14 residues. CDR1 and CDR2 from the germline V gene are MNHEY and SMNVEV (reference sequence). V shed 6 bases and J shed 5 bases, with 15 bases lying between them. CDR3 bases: TGTGCCAGCAGAATCTCCCGTCAGGGAGATACGCAGTATTTT. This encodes CASRISRQGDTQYF.

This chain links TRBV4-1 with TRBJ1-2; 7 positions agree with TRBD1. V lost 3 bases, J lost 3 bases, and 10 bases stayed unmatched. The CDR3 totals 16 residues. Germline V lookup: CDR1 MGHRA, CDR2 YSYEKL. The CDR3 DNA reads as TGCGCCAGCAGCCATGAACGACAGGGCGGGCACTATGGCTACACCTTC. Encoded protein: CASSHERQGGHYGYTF.

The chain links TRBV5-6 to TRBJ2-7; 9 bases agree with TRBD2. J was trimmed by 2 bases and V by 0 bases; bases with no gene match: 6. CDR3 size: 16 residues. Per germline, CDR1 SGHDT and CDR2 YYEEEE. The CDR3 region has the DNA TGTGCCAGCAGCTTGGGGCTAGCGGGGACAGCCTACGAGCAGTACTTC. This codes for CASSLGLAGTAYEQYF.